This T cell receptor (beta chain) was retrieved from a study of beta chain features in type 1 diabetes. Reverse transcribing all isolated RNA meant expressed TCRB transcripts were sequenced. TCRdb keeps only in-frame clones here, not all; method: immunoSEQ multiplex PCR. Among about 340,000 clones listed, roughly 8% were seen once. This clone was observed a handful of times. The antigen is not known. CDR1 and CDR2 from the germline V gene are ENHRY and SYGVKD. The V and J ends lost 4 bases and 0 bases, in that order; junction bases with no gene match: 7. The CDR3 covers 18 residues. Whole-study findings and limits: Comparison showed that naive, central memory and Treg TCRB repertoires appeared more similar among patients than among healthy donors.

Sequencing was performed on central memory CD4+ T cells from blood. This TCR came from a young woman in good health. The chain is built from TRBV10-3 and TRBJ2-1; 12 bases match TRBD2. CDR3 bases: TGTGCCATCAGTGCCGGTCTAGCGGGAGGGAGCTCCTACAATGAGCAGTTCTTC. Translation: CAISAGLAGGSSYNEQFF.